Listed below are T cell receptor beta chains from one sample, sequenced in a study of T cell responses to AZD1222 COVID-19 vaccine. Clones were read by immunoSEQ multiplex PCR, and TCRdb kept only the in-frame ones, dropping some. Of some 170,000 clones listed, under 95% are singletons. The sample consisted of peripheral blood, taken on day 0 of MenACWY control vaccination. The receptors were sampled from an adult in good health. The CDR3 runs from the conserved cysteine through the conserved F or W. The D gene is left open where the match is weak. Clone size is shown for a subset of rows, as once, few, many or a class of expanded clone.

NA	NA	15	TRBJ1-5	TRBV3-1/TRBV3-2	CASSPRGVSNQPQHF	TGTGCCAGCAGCCCTCGGGGGGTAAGCAATCAGCCCCAGCATTTT
once	TRBD2	15	TRBJ2-1	TRBV7-3	CASSASGPSGDEQFF	TGTGCCAGCTCGGCTAGCGGGCCTTCAGGAGATGAGCAGTTCTTC
once	NA	14	TRBJ1-2	TRBV18	CASSPRQGNYGYTF	TGTGCCAGCTCACCAAGGCAGGGGAACTATGGCTACACCTTC
NA	NA	12	TRBJ2-6	TRBV6-5	CASLSGANVLTF	TGTGCCAGTTTGTCTGGGGCCAACGTCCTGACTTTC
NA	NA	14	TRBJ2-1	TRBV7-2	CASSRSSDHNEQFF	TGTGCCAGCAGCCGGTCTAGCGACCACAATGAGCAGTTCTTC
NA	TRBD1	14	TRBJ2-2	TRBV6-4	CASSGDSATGELFF	TGTGCCAGCAGTGGGGACAGCGCCACCGGGGAGCTGTTTTTT
NA	NA	12	TRBJ1-2	TRBV5-6	CASSLEGRGYTF	TGTGCCAGCAGCTTGGAGGGCAGAGGCTACACCTTC
NA	NA	14	TRBJ2-3	TRBV7-2	CASSFEGVRNTQYF	TGTGCCAGCAGCTTCGAGGGGGTTAGGAATACGCAGTATTTT
NA	TRBD2	13	TRBJ2-1	TRBV6-5	CAISSGVYNEQFF	TGTGCCATCTCTAGCGGGGTTTACAATGAGCAGTTCTTC
NA	TRBD1	14	TRBJ2-7	TRBV29-1	CSARDRVDSYEQYF	TGCAGCGCCCGCGACAGGGTTGACTCCTACGAGCAGTACTTC
few	NA	19	TRBJ2-1	TRBV3-1/TRBV3-2	CASSPNGGPSGPRLGEQFF	TGTGCCAGCAGCCCTAACGGGGGCCCTAGCGGTCCCAGGTTGGGTGAGCAGTTCTTC
NA	TRBD1	16	TRBJ1-1	TRBV11-2	CASSVGTARENTEAFF	TGTGCCAGCAGCGTGGGGACAGCCAGGGAGAACACTGAAGCTTTCTTT
many	NA	13	TRBJ1-5	TRBV2	CASIGQPHQPQHF	TGTGCCAGCATCGGGCAGCCCCATCAGCCCCAGCATTTT
NA	NA	16	TRBJ2-7	TRBV19	CASSSGSGTGDREQYF	TGTGCCAGTAGTAGTGGGAGTGGGACGGGAGACCGCGAGCAGTACTTC
NA	NA	15	TRBJ1-1	TRBV13	CASSSRNAGGQDAFF	TGTGCCAGCAGCTCACGAAACGCGGGGGGGCAGGATGCTTTCTTT
NA	TRBD1	14	TRBJ1-1	TRBV28	CASSLTGDSTEAFF	TGTGCCAGCAGTTTAACAGGGGATTCTACTGAAGCTTTCTTT
NA	NA	12	TRBJ2-7	TRBV6-5	CASSPNPYEQYF	TGTGCCAGCAGTCCAAATCCCTACGAGCAGTACTTC
NA	NA	18	TRBJ1-2	TRBV30	CAWITKAWGGGKRVGYTF	TGTGCCTGGATCACCAAAGCCTGGGGCGGAGGGAAACGTGTTGGCTACACCTTC
NA	NA	18	TRBJ1-5	TRBV11-3	CASGKRPKGAYSNQPQHF	TGTGCCAGCGGGAAGAGACCTAAAGGGGCTTATAGCAATCAGCCCCAGCATTTT
NA	NA	13	TRBJ1-1	TRBV30	CAWSVDPNTEAFF	TGTGCCTGGAGTGTCGACCCGAACACTGAAGCTTTCTTT